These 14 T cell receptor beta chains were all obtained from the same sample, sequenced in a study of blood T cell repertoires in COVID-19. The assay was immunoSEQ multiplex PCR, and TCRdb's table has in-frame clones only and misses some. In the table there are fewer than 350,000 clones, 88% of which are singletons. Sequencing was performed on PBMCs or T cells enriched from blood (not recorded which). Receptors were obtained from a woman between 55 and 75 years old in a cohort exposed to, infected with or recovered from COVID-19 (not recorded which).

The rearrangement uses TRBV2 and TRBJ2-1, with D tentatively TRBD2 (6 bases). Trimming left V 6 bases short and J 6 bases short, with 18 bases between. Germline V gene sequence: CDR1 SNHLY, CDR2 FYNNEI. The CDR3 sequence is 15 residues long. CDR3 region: CASRFGGILLNEQFF. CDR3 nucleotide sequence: TGTGCCAGCAGGTTTGGAGGGATACTTCTCAATGAGCAGTTCTTC.

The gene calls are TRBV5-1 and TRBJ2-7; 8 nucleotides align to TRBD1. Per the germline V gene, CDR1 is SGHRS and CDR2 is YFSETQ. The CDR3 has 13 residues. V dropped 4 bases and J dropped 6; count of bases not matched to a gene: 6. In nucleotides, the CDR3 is TGCGCCAGCAGCCAACCCAGGGGGCGCGAGCAGTACTTC. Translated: CASSQPRGREQYF.

The CDR3 DNA reads as TGTGCCAGCAGTTACTCAAGAGGATCTGGGGCCAACGTCCTGACTTTC. It translates to CASSYSRGSGANVLTF. The rearrangement joins TRBV6-2 or TRBV6-3 to TRBJ2-6; no reliable D call. This CDR3 has 16 residues. The germline V gene has CDR1 MNHEY and CDR2 SVGEGT. The V and J ends lost 0 bases and 1 base respectively, with 7 bases between them.

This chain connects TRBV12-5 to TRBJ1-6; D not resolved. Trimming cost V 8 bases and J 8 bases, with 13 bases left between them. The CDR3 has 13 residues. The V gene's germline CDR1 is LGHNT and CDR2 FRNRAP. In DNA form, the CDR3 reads TGTGCTAGTCCGAGGGTAAGTTATTCACCCCTCCACTTT. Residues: CASPRVSYSPLHF.

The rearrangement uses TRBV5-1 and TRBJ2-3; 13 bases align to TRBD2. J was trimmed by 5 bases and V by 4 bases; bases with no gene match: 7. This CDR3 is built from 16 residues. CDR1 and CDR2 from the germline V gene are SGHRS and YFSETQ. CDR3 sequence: CASSKPGLAGQDTQYF. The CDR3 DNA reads TGCGCCAGCAGCAAGCCGGGACTAGCGGGGCAAGATACGCAGTATTTT.

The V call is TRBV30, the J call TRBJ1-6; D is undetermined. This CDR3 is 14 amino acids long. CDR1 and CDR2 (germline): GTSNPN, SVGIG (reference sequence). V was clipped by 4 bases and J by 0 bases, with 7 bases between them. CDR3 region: CAWTRSSYNSPLHF. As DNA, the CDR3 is TGTGCCTGGACTAGGAGCTCCTATAATTCACCCCTCCACTTT.

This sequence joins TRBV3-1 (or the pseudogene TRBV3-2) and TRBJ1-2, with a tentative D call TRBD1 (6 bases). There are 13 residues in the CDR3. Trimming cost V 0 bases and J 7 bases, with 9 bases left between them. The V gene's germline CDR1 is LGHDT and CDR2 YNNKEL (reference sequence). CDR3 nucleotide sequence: TGTGCCAGCAGCCAAGATGACAGGCCTGGCTACACCTTC. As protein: CASSQDDRPGYTF.

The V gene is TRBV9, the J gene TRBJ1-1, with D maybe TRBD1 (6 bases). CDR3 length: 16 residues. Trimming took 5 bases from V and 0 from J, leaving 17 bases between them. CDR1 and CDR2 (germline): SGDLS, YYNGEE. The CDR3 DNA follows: TGTGCCAGCAGTAATAGGACAGCTCTTATGAACACTGAAGCTTTCTTT. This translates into CASSNRTALMNTEAFF.

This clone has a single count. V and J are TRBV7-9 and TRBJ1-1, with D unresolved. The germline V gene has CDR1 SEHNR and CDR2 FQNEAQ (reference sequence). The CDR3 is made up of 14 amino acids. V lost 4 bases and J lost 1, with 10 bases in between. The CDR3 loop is CASSSRLGNTEAFF. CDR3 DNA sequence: TGTGCCAGCAGCTCAAGACTGGGGAACACTGAAGCTTTCTTT.

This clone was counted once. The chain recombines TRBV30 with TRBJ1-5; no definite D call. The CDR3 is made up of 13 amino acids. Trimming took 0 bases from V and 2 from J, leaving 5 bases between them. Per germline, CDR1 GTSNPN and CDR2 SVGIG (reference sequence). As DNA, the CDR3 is TGTGCCTGGAGTGTAGGAGGCAATCAGCCCCAGCATTTT. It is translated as CAWSVGGNQPQHF.

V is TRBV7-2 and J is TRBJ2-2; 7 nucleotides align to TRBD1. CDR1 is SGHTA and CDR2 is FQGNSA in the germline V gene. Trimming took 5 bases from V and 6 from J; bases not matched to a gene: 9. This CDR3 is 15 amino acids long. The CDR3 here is CASSADRAGAGELFF. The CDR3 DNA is TGTGCCAGCAGCGCAGACAGGGCTGGCGCCGGGGAGCTGTTTTTT.

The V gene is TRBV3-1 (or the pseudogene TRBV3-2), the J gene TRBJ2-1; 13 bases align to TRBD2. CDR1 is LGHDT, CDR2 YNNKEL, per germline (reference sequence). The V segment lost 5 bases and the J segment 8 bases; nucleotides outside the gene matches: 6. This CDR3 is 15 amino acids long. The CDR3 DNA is TGTGCCAGCAGCACTAGCGGGAGGGTAGTGGATGAGCAGTTCTTC. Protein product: CASSTSGRVVDEQFF.

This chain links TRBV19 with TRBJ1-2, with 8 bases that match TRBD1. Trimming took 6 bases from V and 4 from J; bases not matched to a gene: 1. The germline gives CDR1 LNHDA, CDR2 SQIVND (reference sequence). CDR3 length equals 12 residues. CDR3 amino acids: CASSGTGYGYTF. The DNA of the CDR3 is TGTGCCAGTAGCGGGACAGGCTATGGCTACACCTTC.

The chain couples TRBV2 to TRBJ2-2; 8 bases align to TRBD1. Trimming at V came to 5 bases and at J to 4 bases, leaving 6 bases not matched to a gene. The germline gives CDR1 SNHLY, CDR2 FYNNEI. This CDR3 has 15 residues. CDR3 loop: CASSTGQGGTGELFF. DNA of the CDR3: TGTGCCAGCAGTACCGGACAGGGCGGCACCGGGGAGCTGTTTTTT.